This record covers a single TCR beta chain. The antigen is not known. These data come from a study of T cell responses to AZD1222 COVID-19 vaccine. Overall study context: Second-dose intervals of approximately 4 or approximately 12 weeks were pooled. Findings and caveats of the study: Every sample of the repertoires postdated the peak T cell response. Reports say nearly half of spike-specific TCRs go after unmutated variant regions. Donors in the cohort were predominantly white British and more often female, and clonal diversity was possibly underestimated.

Assay used: immunoSEQ multiplex PCR; TCRdb lists only in-frame clones, some missing. The table lists 130,000 or so clones, approximately 91% of them singletons, with around 5.9% in the top ten. The CDR3 is 13 amino acids. Trimming pared 8 bases from V and 1 base from J, leaving 11 bases between. Germline V gives CDR1 MNHEY, CDR2 SVGAGI. The genes are TRBV6-5 and TRBJ1-1; D is undetermined. The material was peripheral blood, obtained on day 0 of AZD1222 vaccination. The source is an adult in good health. CDR3 region: CASYGGRNTEAFF. CDR3 nucleotide sequence: TGTGCCAGCTATGGCGGAAGGAACACTGAAGCTTTCTTT.